The 14 T cell receptor beta chains below were found in one sample sequenced in a study of control samples from healthy donors and cancer patients. TCRdb's table, derived via immunoSEQ multiplex PCR, lists solely in-frame clones and lacks some. The sample consists of around 190,000 clones, 90% of them appearing once. Sequences were obtained from blood. These receptors were collected from a woman in her fifties or sixties in good health.

This clone was observed once. The V call is TRBV2, the J call TRBJ2-5; 8 bases map to TRBD1. CDR1 and CDR2 (germline): SNHLY, FYNNEI. V lost 6 bases and J lost 13; bases outside the gene matches: 4. The CDR3 length is 10 residues. The CDR3 coding sequence is TGTGCCAGCAGATCCGGGACAGGGTACTTC. Encoded protein: CASRSGTGYF.

This chain connects TRBV2 to TRBJ2-1, with a weak D call TRBD2 (5 bases). The CDR3 length is 13 residues. Looked up from germline, CDR1 is SNHLY and CDR2 is FYNNEI. V was cut by 6 bases and J by 7 bases, with 13 bases left in between. The CDR3 here is CASSGITGNEQFF. The CDR3 nucleotides are TGTGCCAGCAGCGGAATAACGGGGAATGAGCAGTTCTTC.

This clone appeared once. This chain joins TRBV6-4 and TRBJ1-1; D uncertain. The CDR3 extends over 14 amino acids. V lost 2 bases, J lost 0 bases, and 7 bases lay in between. Germline-derived CDR1 and CDR2 are MRHNA and SNTAGT. CDR3 sequence reads: CASSDRLLNTEAFF. In DNA, the CDR3 is TGTGCCAGCAGTGACAGGTTGCTGAACACTGAAGCTTTCTTT.

This chain connects TRBV5-5 to TRBJ1-2, with 10 bases that match TRBD1. Germline CDR1 reads SGHKS; CDR2 reads YYEKEE (reference sequence). The CDR3 sequence is 15 residues long. The V gene end was trimmed by 4 bases and the J gene end by 2 bases; junction bases not matched to a gene: 5. The CDR3 region has the DNA TGTGCCAGCAGCCCCGGACAGGGGGGAAACTATGGCTACACCTTC. Encoded protein: CASSPGQGGNYGYTF. Using reference TRBV5-5 and TRBJ1-2 for the parts outside the CDR3, the full variable domain is DAGVTQSPTHLIKTRGQQVTLRCSPISGHKSVSWYQQVLGQGPQFIFQYYEKEERGRGNFPDRFSARQFPNYSSELNVNALLLGDSALYLCASSPGQGGNYGYTFGSGTRLTVV.

The chain couples TRBV6-5 to TRBJ2-7; 7 bases match TRBD2. V shed 6 bases and J 6 bases; nucleotides not matched to a gene: 11. The length of the CDR3 is 14 residues. Germline V gene lookup returns CDR1 MNHEY and CDR2 SVGAGI. The CDR3 DNA reads as TGTGCCAGCAGCCGGGACTATAATACGGGCGAGCAGTACTTC. Translated, it gives CASSRDYNTGEQYF.

The chain uses TRBV10-3 and TRBJ2-1, with 14 bases identical to TRBD2. CDR3 length: 16 amino acids. V was pared by 7 bases and J by 10 bases, with 12 bases of the junction left unmatched. CDR1 is ENHRY and CDR2 is SYGVKD in the germline V gene. This chain's CDR3 is CAIMGRNGLAGGEQFF. The CDR3 DNA is TGTGCCATCATGGGTCGAAACGGACTAGCGGGGGGAGAGCAGTTCTTC.

The rearrangement joins TRBV7-2 to TRBJ2-3; 8 bases match TRBD2. The V and J ends lost 2 bases and 1 base, in that order; junction bases with no gene match: 8. Germline V gene data show CDR1 as SGHTA and CDR2 as FQGNSA. The CDR3 consists of 17 residues. This CDR3 is CASSLLPTSARTDTQYF. The CDR3 DNA sequence: TGTGCCAGCAGCTTACTCCCGACTAGCGCCCGCACAGATACGCAGTATTTT. The full variable domain, in which reference TRBV7-2 and TRBJ2-3 provide the parts outside the CDR3, is GAGVSQSPSNKVTEKGKDVELRCDPISGHTALYWYRQSLGQGLEFLIYFQGNSAPDKSGLPSDRFSAERTGGSVSTLTIQRTQQEDSAVYLCASSLLPTSARTDTQYFGPGTRLTVL.

As regards this clone: The same CDR3 can be traced to other DNA sequences in this sample. The chain couples TRBV4-2 to TRBJ2-7, with TRBD1 matching over 11 bases. Trimming cost V 3 bases and J 3 bases; bases outside gene matches: 1. CDR1 LGHNA and CDR2 YNFKEQ come from the germline V gene. The CDR3 extends over 14 amino acids. CDR3 in DNA: TGTGCCAGCAGCCAGGGACAGGGGGACTACGAGCAGTACTTC. This translates into CASSQGQGDYEQYF.

This chain joins TRBV6-5 and TRBJ1-1; possibly TRBD1 for D (5 bases). The CDR3 contains 13 residues. Trimming stripped 6 bases from V and 2 bases from J, with 10 bases between. Per the germline V gene, CDR1 is MNHEY and CDR2 is SVGAGI. The CDR3 nucleotides read TGTGCCAGCAGATTTGACAGAAACACTGAAGCTTTCTTT. It translates to CASRFDRNTEAFF.

In its sample, this clone was seen once. The V and J genes are TRBV6-5 and TRBJ2-7; D perhaps matches TRBD2 (5 bases). V was cut by 6 bases and J by 5 bases, with 17 bases left in between. CDR3 length: 14 residues. Germline V CDR1 and CDR2: MNHEY, SVGAGI. CDR3 DNA: TGTGCCAGCAGCCCCTCGGGGTATGACCACGAGCAGTACTTC. Amino acids: CASSPSGYDHEQYF.

V gene TRBV28 combines with J gene TRBJ1-2; tentative D call: TRBD1 (6 bases). Germline V CDR1 and CDR2: MDHEN, SYDVKM. Trimming removed 9 bases at V and 10 bases at J, with 21 bases between. This CDR3 region has 13 residues. CDR3 nucleotides: TGTGCCAGTCGAAGGGGGGGGGTTTCCGACTACACCTTC. This sequence encodes CASRRGGVSDYTF.

In DNA, the CDR3 is TGTGCCAGCAGCCTTACTCCAGGGGGTGTGTCGTCACCCCTCCACTTT. Its translation is CASSLTPGGVSSPLHF. This chain joins TRBV9 and TRBJ1-6; 7 nucleotides match TRBD1. The CDR3 extends over 16 amino acids. The germline V gene has CDR1 SGDLS and CDR2 YYNGEE. V shed 4 bases, J shed 10 bases, and the junction held 14 bases outside the gene matches.

The V gene is TRBV5-1, the J gene TRBJ2-6; the D gene is possibly TRBD2 (5 bases). Trimming took 4 bases from V and 0 from J, leaving 11 bases between them. Germline V gives CDR1 SGHRS, CDR2 YFSETQ. The CDR3 spans 16 residues. This CDR3 is CASSLGGRSGANVLTF. In DNA, the CDR3 is TGCGCCAGCAGCCTCGGAGGCCGCTCTGGGGCCAACGTCCTGACTTTC.

The genes are TRBV6-2 or TRBV6-3 and TRBJ2-7; 11 nucleotides align to TRBD2. CDR1 and CDR2 from the germline V gene are MNHEY and SVGEGT. The V gene end was trimmed by 6 bases and the J gene end by 2 bases; junction bases not matched to a gene: 3. The CDR3 spans 14 residues. DNA of the CDR3: TGTGCCAGCAGCAGACTAGCGGGGCCCTACGAGCAGTACTTC. This gives the protein CASSRLAGPYEQYF.